The 12 T cell receptor beta chains given below trace back to one sample, sequenced in a study of CD8 T cells in ankylosing spondylitis. MiXCR, applied by TCRdb to the 5' RACE reads, yields one record per CDR3 protein. The sample yields around 160,000 distinct CDR3 sequences, 11% seen once. Sequenced: blood, either unsorted or a sorted T cell fraction (not recorded which). These receptors all stem from a male donor with ankylosing spondylitis or in good health (not recorded which).

The table lists this clonotype with many counts. The V and J genes are TRBV15 and TRBJ1-1; D not resolved. V lost 6 bases and J 2 bases, leaving 10 bases between the germline ends. Germline V gives CDR1 LNHNV, CDR2 YYDKDF (reference sequence). The CDR3 spans 13 residues. This chain's CDR3 is CATREGLNTEAFF. The CDR3, as DNA: TGTGCCACCAGAGAGGGCCTAAACACTGAAGCTTTCTTT.

The CDR3 DNA follows: TGTGCCAGCAGCAAGGGGACTAGCGGGGGTGATACGCAGTATTTT. This encodes CASSKGTSGGDTQYF. The rearrangement uses TRBV6-1 and TRBJ2-3, with 14 bases aligning to TRBD2. The germline V gene encodes CDR1 MNHNS and CDR2 SASEGT. V trimming: 6 bases; J trimming: 6 bases; junction bases outside the gene matches: 5. This CDR3 has 15 residues.

This clonotype was seen many times. The chain uses TRBV7-6 and TRBJ2-1; D is undetermined. Germline CDR1 SGHVS, CDR2 FNYEAQ. V lost 1 base, J lost 9 bases, and 13 bases lay in between. The length of the CDR3 is 14 residues. CDR3 nucleotide sequence: TGTGCCAGCAGCTTAGGTCCTAGAAACAGTGAGCAGTTCTTC. This encodes CASSLGPRNSEQFF.

In its sample, this clonotype was seen many times. The chain carries TRBV10-3 and TRBJ2-7, with D possibly TRBD2 on 6 matching bases. Germline CDR1 and CDR2: ENHRY and SYGVKD. This CDR3 spans 15 amino acids. The V and J ends lost 2 bases and 0 bases respectively, with 11 bases between them. The chain's CDR3 is CAISEVGGSSYEQYF. The CDR3 coding sequence is TGTGCCATCAGTGAGGTGGGGGGAAGCTCCTACGAGCAGTACTTC.

This clonotype was seen many times. The chain combines TRBV15 with TRBJ1-1, with D possibly being TRBD1 (6 bases). The CDR3 contains 16 residues. Germline CDR1 and CDR2: LNHNV and YYDKDF (reference sequence). Trimming removed 0 bases at V and 2 bases at J, with 13 bases between. The CDR3 here is CATSRDNGRGNTEAFF. The CDR3 coding sequence is TGTGCCACCAGCAGAGATAATGGCAGGGGAAACACTGAAGCTTTCTTT.

In DNA, the CDR3 is TGTGCCAGCAGCCAAGATCCTCCGACTAGCACTATCTATGAGCAGTTCTTC. As protein: CASSQDPPTSTIYEQFF. This chain joins TRBV4-2 and TRBJ2-1, with 7 bases fitting TRBD2. V gave up 0 bases and J gave up 8 bases; unmatched junction bases: 13. Germline V lookup: CDR1 LGHNA, CDR2 YNFKEQ. The CDR3 has 17 residues.

In its sample, this clonotype was seen many times. This sequence joins TRBV7-9 and TRBJ2-7; 8 nucleotides match TRBD1. The CDR3 has 14 amino acids. J gave up 6 bases and V 5 bases, and 9 bases lay outside the gene matches. CDR1 and CDR2 (germline): SEHNR, FQNEAQ (reference sequence). CDR3 region: CASSAPTGDGEQYF. CDR3 nucleotide sequence: TGTGCCAGCAGCGCCCCGACAGGGGACGGCGAGCAGTACTTC. Filled out from reference TRBV7-9 and TRBJ2-7, the complete variable domain reads DTGVSQNPRHKITKRGQNVTFRCDPISEHNRLYWYRQTLGQGPEFLTYFQNEAQLEKSRLLSDRFSAERPKGSFSTLEIQRTEQGDSAMYLCASSAPTGDGEQYFGPGTRLTVT.

This chain links TRBV4-2 with TRBJ2-5; D is uncertain. CDR3 size: 13 residues. Germline CDR1 and CDR2: LGHNA and YNFKEQ. V lost 6 bases to trimming and J lost 7 bases, with 15 bases between them. In DNA form, the CDR3 reads TGTGCCAGCAGACCCAGGCTCCGGTGGACCCAGTACTTC. Translated: CASRPRLRWTQYF.

This clonotype was observed many times. V gene TRBV18 combines with J gene TRBJ1-1; TRBD1 agrees at 9 bases. This CDR3 spans 16 amino acids. V lost 6 bases, J lost 0 bases, and 8 bases stayed unmatched. CDR1 is KGHSH and CDR2 is LQKENI in the germline V gene. This CDR3 reads CASSQTGTGMNTEAFF. CDR3 nucleotides: TGTGCCAGCTCTCAGACCGGGACAGGGATGAACACTGAAGCTTTCTTT.

In its sample, this clonotype was seen many times. The rearrangement links TRBV4-3 to TRBJ2-7; D possibly uses TRBD1 or TRBD2 (5 bases each). Germline CDR1 is LGHNA and CDR2 is YSLEER. The CDR3 has 14 amino acids. Trimming removed 3 bases at V and 5 bases at J, with 14 bases between. CDR3 DNA sequence: TGCGCCAGCAGCCAGGCCGTACGGGGCCACGAGCAGTACTTC. This translates into CASSQAVRGHEQYF.

This clonotype was detected many times. The chain links TRBV20-1 to TRBJ1-3, with TRBD1 as a possible D gene (6 bases). The length of the CDR3 is 15 residues. The germline V and J ends were trimmed by 6 bases and 0 bases, with 15 bases remaining between them. Germline V lookup: CDR1 DFQATT, CDR2 SNEGSKA (reference sequence). DNA for the CDR3: TGCAGTGCCACGAAAGGGGGAGTCTCTGGAAACACCATATATTTT. Residues: CSATKGGVSGNTIYF.

This clonotype was seen more than once but under ten times. The genes are TRBV11-2 and TRBJ1-3; TRBD1 matches 7 bases. V dropped 4 bases and J dropped 0; count of bases not matched to a gene: 12. The CDR3 has 18 amino acids. The germline gives CDR1 SGHAT, CDR2 FQNNGV. CDR3 loop: CASSSTIGTEGSGNTIYF. The CDR3 region has the DNA TGTGCCAGCAGCTCAACAATTGGGACAGAAGGCTCTGGAAACACCATATATTTT.